A single sample gave rise to the 31 T cell receptor beta chains below, sequenced in a study of CD8+ T cells in alopecia areata. Treatment specified: oral pan-JAK inhibitor, 5-10 mg twice daily. Investigators isolated RNA and reverse transcribed it into cDNA to act as the sequencing template. Profiled with immunoSEQ multiplex PCR; TCRdb holds only in-frame clones, not every one. The repertoire includes more than 150,000 clones, 51% of them detected once, and roughly a tenth sits in the top ten. The input for sequencing was CD8+ T cells sorted from blood, taken at week 52, from a patient treated with tofacitinib. The receptors were gathered from a human donor with alopecia areata.

In its sample, this clone is medium-sized. The CDR3 bases are TGTGCCAGCAGCCAAGATGCGACTAGCGGGGCCTACGAGCAGTACTTC. Its translation: CASSQDATSGAYEQYF. The chain has TRBV4-2 and TRBJ2-7; 11 bases are shared with TRBD2. This CDR3 contains 16 residues. CDR1 is LGHNA and CDR2 is YNFKEQ in the germline V gene. With V trimmed by 0 bases and J by 2 bases, 3 bases remained unmatched.

This clone has only a few counts. The chain links TRBV30 to TRBJ1-1; unclear D gene. Germline lookup yields CDR1 GTSNPN and CDR2 SVGIG (reference sequence). The CDR3 is made up of 14 amino acids. V lost 2 bases, J lost 0 bases, and 10 bases lay in between. The chain's CDR3 is CAWSPPLVNTEAFF. The CDR3 DNA follows: TGTGCCTGGAGTCCCCCACTCGTGAACACTGAAGCTTTCTTT. Variable domain in full (rest from reference TRBV30 and TRBJ1-1): SQTIHQWPATLVQPVGSPLSLECTVEGTSNPNLYWYRQAAGRGLQLLFYSVGIGQISSEVPQNLSASRPQDRQFILSSKKLLLSDSGFYLCAWSPPLVNTEAFFGQGTRLTVV.

The J gene is TRBJ1-1, the V gene TRBV7-2; maybe TRBD1 (5 bases). The CDR3 length is 15 residues. Germline V gene sequence: CDR1 SGHTA, CDR2 FQGNSA. Trimming left V 5 bases short and J 11 bases short, with 24 bases between. CDR3 loop: CASSQLLRVGGSAFF. Written as DNA, the CDR3 is TGTGCCAGCAGCCAACTTCTCAGGGTTGGGGGGTCCGCTTTCTTT.

This clone was seen a few times. The CDR3 region is CAWSVGQGIDTQYF. The CDR3 nucleotides read TGTGCCTGGAGTGTAGGTCAGGGGATAGATACGCAGTATTTT. This chain links TRBV30 with TRBJ2-3, with TRBD1 as a possible D gene (6 bases). The ends were cut back, 0 bases at V and 5 bases at J, with 12 bases in the middle. The CDR3 length is 14 residues. From germline, CDR1 is GTSNPN and CDR2 SVGIG (reference sequence).

This clone occurred a few times. The chain carries TRBV5-4 and TRBJ2-4; TRBD1 might be the D (5 bases). The germline V gene encodes CDR1 SGHNT and CDR2 YYREEE (reference sequence). Trimming shortened V by 0 bases and J by 1 base, and 8 bases separated the two germline ends. The length of the CDR3 is 15 residues. In nucleotides, the CDR3 is TGTGCCAGCAGCTTGGGGGGCGCGGCCAAAAACATTCAGTACTTC. Translated, it gives CASSLGGAAKNIQYF.

The CDR3 reads CAWNTPPPGTQYF. CDR3 nucleotide sequence: TGTGCCTGGAATACGCCCCCCCCCGGGACCCAGTACTTC. The V and J genes are TRBV30 and TRBJ2-5; no clear D. Germline lookup yields CDR1 GTSNPN and CDR2 SVGIG (reference sequence). The CDR3 has 13 residues. Trimming stripped 4 bases from V and 7 bases from J, with 16 bases between.

This clone came up a few times. The CDR3 DNA sequence: TGTGCCAGCAGCCAACAGGGTCAGCCCCAGCATTTT. Protein: CASSQQGQPQHF. This chain joins TRBV6-5 and TRBJ1-5, with a weak D call TRBD1 (6 bases). Germline V gives CDR1 MNHEY, CDR2 SVGAGI. The CDR3 is 12 residues long. V lost 6 bases, J lost 6 bases, and 9 bases lay in between.

The chain combines TRBV27 with TRBJ2-7, with 9 bases lining up with TRBD2. CDR3 length: 14 residues. Trimming at V came to 5 bases and at J to 3 bases, leaving 5 bases not matched to a gene. Germline V gives CDR1 MNHEY, CDR2 SMNVEV (reference sequence). Here the CDR3 DNA reads TGTGCCAGCAGTCTAGCGGGGACCTACTACGAGCAGTACTTC. This encodes CASSLAGTYYEQYF.

The sample holds one count of this clone. V is TRBV27 and J is TRBJ2-2, with no clear D. The CDR3 consists of 15 residues. Germline V gives CDR1 MNHEY, CDR2 SMNVEV (reference sequence). V dropped 7 bases and J dropped 1 base, with 13 bases sitting between them. The CDR3 DNA sequence: TGTGCCAGCAAGGACGGAGCAGGGAACACCGGGGAGCTGTTTTTT. Translation gives CASKDGAGNTGELFF.

The chain links TRBV5-1 to TRBJ2-5; D might be TRBD1 or TRBD2, each matching 5 bases. The CDR3 has 16 amino acids. The germline V gene has CDR1 SGHRS and CDR2 YFSETQ. The V end was cut by 4 bases, the J end by 2 bases, with 18 bases between. The CDR3 DNA reads TGCGCCAGCAGCCTCAACGTTCCCGGGGCACAAGAGACCCAGTACTTC. Protein product: CASSLNVPGAQETQYF. Drawing the rest from reference TRBV5-1 and TRBJ2-5, the complete variable domain is KAGVTQTPRYLIKTRGQQVTLSCSPISGHRSVSWYQQTPGQGLQFLFEYFSETQRNKGNFPGRFSGRQFSNSRSEMNVSTLELGDSALYLCASSLNVPGAQETQYFGPGTRLLVL.

The chain links TRBV4-1 to TRBJ2-5; 7 nucleotides align to TRBD2. The CDR3 length is 13 residues. The V segment lost 4 bases and the J segment 5 bases; nucleotides outside the gene matches: 4. Per germline, CDR1 MGHRA and CDR2 YSYEKL. CDR3 protein: CASSPPGGETQYF. CDR3 nucleotide sequence: TGCGCCAGCAGCCCTCCGGGGGGTGAGACCCAGTACTTC.

The chain employs TRBV5-6 and TRBJ2-7; D is unresolved. V lost 3 bases and J lost 3, with 7 bases in between. The CDR3 loop spans 12 amino acids. The V gene's germline CDR1 is SGHDT and CDR2 YYEEEE. The CDR3 protein is CASSWQSYEQYF. Here the CDR3 DNA reads TGTGCCAGCAGCTGGCAGAGCTACGAGCAGTACTTC.

J is TRBJ2-2 and V is TRBV27; D might be TRBD1 (6 bases). The germline V and J ends were trimmed by 3 bases and 3 bases, with 14 bases remaining between them. The CDR3 runs to 16 residues. Germline V gene sequence: CDR1 MNHEY, CDR2 SMNVEV (reference sequence). The CDR3 reads CASSFLDRKDTGELFF. The CDR3 bases are TGTGCCAGCAGTTTCCTCGACAGGAAAGACACCGGGGAGCTGTTTTTT.

J is TRBJ2-3 and V is TRBV7-9; 11 positions agree with TRBD2. The CDR3 is made up of 16 amino acids. V gave up 5 bases and J gave up 2 bases; unmatched junction bases: 6. The V gene's germline CDR1 is SEHNR and CDR2 FQNEAQ (reference sequence). CDR3: CASSPGTSGPTDTQYF. The CDR3 DNA sequence: TGTGCCAGCAGCCCAGGGACTAGCGGCCCCACAGATACGCAGTATTTT.

The rearrangement links TRBV5-1 to TRBJ1-1; 7 nucleotides match TRBD1. With 4 bases clipped from V and 0 bases from J, the junction kept 6 bases outside the gene matches. The CDR3 sequence is 15 residues long. Germline values: CDR1 SGHRS, CDR2 YFSETQ. The CDR3 protein is CASSQDRELNTEAFF. CDR3 DNA sequence: TGCGCCAGCAGCCAAGACAGGGAACTGAACACTGAAGCTTTCTTT.

The chain carries TRBV4-1 and TRBJ2-3; 9 nucleotides line up with TRBD1. From germline, CDR1 is MGHRA and CDR2 YSYEKL. V lost 4 bases and J lost 5; bases outside the gene matches: 7. The CDR3 extends over 15 amino acids. CDR3 nucleotides: TGCGCCAGCAGCCTCTCGGACAGGGGAGGAGATACGCAGTATTTT. Translating gives CASSLSDRGGDTQYF.

This clone was picked up a small number of times. At one of its ends the junction is not consistent with the germline gene, which may arise from a read error. This sequence joins TRBV7-9 and TRBJ2-3, with D perhaps TRBD1 (7 bases). CDR3 length: 12 residues. Germline CDR1 is SEHNR and CDR2 is FQNEAQ (reference sequence). The CDR3 reads CASSGGGPSGNF. The DNA for the CDR3 is TGTGCCAGCAGCGGAGGGGGCCCTAGTGGGAATTTT.

The CDR3 sequence: CASSPWGGQPNEQFF. DNA for the CDR3: TGTGCCAGCAGTCCCTGGGGGGGACAACCCAATGAGCAGTTCTTC. The J gene is TRBJ2-1, the V gene TRBV2; D possibly corresponds to TRBD2 (7 bases). V lost 5 bases and J 6 bases, leaving 17 bases between the germline ends. This CDR3 contains 15 residues. Per germline, CDR1 SNHLY and CDR2 FYNNEI.

This clone was found once. The V and J genes are TRBV25-1 and TRBJ1-4, with D possibly TRBD1 on 5 matching bases. The V and J ends lost 4 bases and 4 bases respectively, with 13 bases between them. Germline CDR1 reads MGHDK; CDR2 reads SYGVNS. This CDR3 comprises 15 residues. CDR3 coding DNA: TGTGCCAGCAGTGCTCTGGCGGGGGTTAATGAAAAACTGTTTTTT. It translates to CASSALAGVNEKLFF.

The J gene is TRBJ1-2, the V gene TRBV29-1; 9 bases line up with TRBD1. CDR1 and CDR2 (germline): SQVTM, ANQGSEA. The CDR3 extends over 12 amino acids. V trimming: 7 bases; J trimming: 4 bases; junction bases outside the gene matches: 4. The CDR3 coding sequence is TGCAGCGGTGGGACAGGGCGCTATGGCTACACCTTC. This translates into CSGGTGRYGYTF.

In DNA form, the CDR3 reads TGTGCCAGCAGTTTCGGCAGAGCCCGTTACGAGCAGTACTTC. Amino acid sequence: CASSFGRARYEQYF. The chain employs TRBV28 and TRBJ2-7; D uncertain. This CDR3 comprises 14 residues. The V and J ends lost 3 bases and 4 bases respectively, with 13 bases between them. Germline lookup yields CDR1 MDHEN and CDR2 SYDVKM.

The J gene is TRBJ1-1, the V gene TRBV10-3; 8 bases fit TRBD1. The CDR3 totals 16 residues. The germline CDR1 and CDR2 sequences are ENHRY and SYGVKD. V lost 6 bases and J lost 0; bases outside the gene matches: 9. In DNA form, the CDR3 reads TGTGCCATCAGGGGCGGGACAGGCTATTTGAACACTGAAGCTTTCTTT. Translated: CAIRGGTGYLNTEAFF.

The gene calls are TRBV10-3 and TRBJ2-7, with TRBD1 matching over 12 bases. CDR3 length: 14 residues. V lost 6 bases, J lost 5 bases, and 5 bases stayed unmatched. Germline-derived CDR1 and CDR2 are ENHRY and SYGVKD. The DNA of the CDR3 is TGTGCCATCAGGGGGACAGGGGGCCCGGACGAGCAGTACTTC. It is translated as CAIRGTGGPDEQYF.

V and J are TRBV7-9 and TRBJ2-3; no firm D call. The CDR3 loop spans 12 amino acids. Germline assignment: CDR1 SEHNR and CDR2 FQNEAQ (reference sequence). Trimming removed 3 bases from V and 4 bases from J, with 5 bases in between. The CDR3 is CASSFGADTQYF. The CDR3 nucleotides are TGTGCCAGCAGCTTCGGTGCAGATACGCAGTATTTT.

The chain carries TRBV6-5 and TRBJ1-4, with D unclear. The V gene lost 10 bases and the J gene lost 4 bases, with 13 bases spanning the gap. Per the germline V gene, CDR1 is MNHEY and CDR2 is SVGAGI. The CDR3 has 13 residues. The CDR3 bases are TGTGCCACATCGTCTGCAGATAATGAAAAACTGTTTTTT. Translating gives CATSSADNEKLFF.

The chain recombines TRBV18 with TRBJ2-2; the D is unclear. Trimming cost V 2 bases and J 2 bases, with 9 bases left between them. The germline CDR1 and CDR2 sequences are KGHSH and LQKENI. This CDR3 has 15 residues. The CDR3 coding sequence is TGTGCCAGCTCACCATTAGACATTAACACCGGGGAGCTGTTTTTT. Residues: CASSPLDINTGELFF.

The chain uses TRBV27 and TRBJ2-5; maybe TRBD2 (6 bases). The CDR3 loop spans 15 amino acids. Germline V gene data show CDR1 as MNHEY and CDR2 as SMNVEV (reference sequence). V gave up 2 bases and J gave up 1 base, with 11 bases separating them. CDR3 region: CASSLQGLSQETQYF. For the CDR3, the DNA is TGTGCCAGCAGTTTACAGGGACTGTCCCAAGAGACCCAGTACTTC.

The sample holds many counts of this clone. The chain couples TRBV7-9 to TRBJ2-3, with 10 bases matching TRBD1. V shed 7 bases, J shed 2 bases, and the junction held 6 bases outside the gene matches. CDR3 length: 15 residues. Germline assignment: CDR1 SEHNR and CDR2 FQNEAQ (reference sequence). CDR3 in amino acids: CASNKGQGTTDTQYF. CDR3 bases: TGTGCCAGCAACAAGGGACAGGGGACCACAGATACGCAGTATTTT.

The chain uses TRBV7-8 and TRBJ1-5; D not resolved. This CDR3 is built from 13 residues. Between the trimmed V and J ends, which lost 4 bases and 6 bases, there was a span of 10 bases. Germline values: CDR1 SGHVS, CDR2 FQNEAQ. CDR3 nucleotides: TGTGCCAGCAGCTGGAGGATGGGTCAGCCCCAGCATTTT. Translating gives CASSWRMGQPQHF.

This clone was picked up one time. The chain is built from TRBV29-1 and TRBJ1-1, with TRBD1 as a possible D gene (6 bases). Trimming cost V 6 bases and J 2 bases, with 13 bases left between them. The CDR3 loop spans 13 amino acids. Germline CDR1 and CDR2: SQVTM and ANQGSEA. The CDR3 region has the DNA TGCAGCGTGGCCGGGACAAAAAACACTGAAGCTTTCTTT. Protein: CSVAGTKNTEAFF.

The chain employs TRBV9 and TRBJ1-5; TRBD1 agrees at 8 bases. Germline V gene sequence: CDR1 SGDLS, CDR2 YYNGEE. The length of the CDR3 is 14 residues. With 0 bases clipped from V and 9 bases from J, the junction kept 5 bases outside the gene matches. The CDR3 DNA reads as TGTGCCAGCAGCGTAGGACAGGGGAGCTGGCCCCAGCATTTT. Protein sequence: CASSVGQGSWPQHF.